This T cell receptor delta chain was observed in a study of human gamma delta and Vdelta1 T cells (dated by TCRdb to 2017 to 2018). For the wider study: In this study, the researchers looked at Delta One T cells, which are Vd1+ gamma-delta T cells, to see how well they work as cytotoxic effectors against acute myeloid leukemia.

Beyond this particular receptor, the publication reports: According to the report, Delta One T cells were polyclonal and showed broad cytotoxic targeting of acute myeloid leukemia.

V is shortened by 3 bases, J by 2 bases, and the region joining them spans 37 bases. Inclusive of the bounding cysteine and phenylalanine, the CDR3 is 23 residues long. Only CDR3 DNA remains: 69 bases, in frame from the first base. The germline V gene specifies TSWWSYY as CDR1 and QGS as CDR2. This clone was found a few times. This clone's antigen is unknown. No base quality information exists; no much larger clone differs at one position. Receptor libraries were prepared by PCR. The instrument given in TCRdb is Illumina MiSeq. Via CATT, TCRdb reprocessed the public reads, and rows with identical DNA were then joined. This sample holds about 6,400 delta-chain clones; 35% to 45% were observed only once. The top ten constitute roughly 9% of the sample.

The sample comprised Vdelta1 gamma-delta T cells from blood grown in culture (DOT cells). The sample's cell subset or site label, decoded: Delta One T cells, in vitro expanded/differentiated Vd1+ gamma-delta T cells. This TCR derives from a human donor in good health. The sequence links TRDV1 to TRDJ1; a weak D assignment points to TRDD3 (8 bases agree). The CDR3 loop reads CALGDQQPSFDMRDTGTTDKLIF. The DNA sequence reads TGTGCTCTTGGGGACCAGCAACCTTCCTTCGATATGAGGGATACGGGGACAACCGATAAACTCATCTTT.